These T cell receptor beta chains were read from a single sample in a study of blood T cell repertoires in COVID-19. Some clones are missing from TCRdb's copy, which holds only in-frame ones; the method was immunoSEQ multiplex PCR. The top ten clones hold under 2.5% of a sample with 250,000 to 350,000 clones, more than 70% of them seen once. Material: PBMCs or T cells enriched from blood (not recorded which). The receptors here all came from a woman aged 55-70 years in a cohort exposed to, infected with or recovered from COVID-19 (not recorded which). CDR3s leave out the opening cysteine and the closing phenylalanine or tryptophan. The size entry is marked missing in some rows and otherwise reads once, few, many or a size class.

abundance,j_gene,len,v_gene,CDR3aa
.,TRBJ1-5,12,TRBV21-1,ASSCPGVYQPQH
once,TRBJ1-1,11,TRBV28,ASSLSVGTGAF
.,TRBJ1-5,12,TRBV10-3,AIRTGQDNQPQH
.,TRBJ1-6,13,TRBV28,ASSPGQVYNSPLH
.,TRBJ2-3,11,TRBV30,AWSPRMADTQY
.,TRBJ2-5,12,TRBV10-3,AISERGGEETQY
.,TRBJ1-1,13,TRBV4-2,ASSQGGGGNTEAF
.,TRBJ2-7,13,TRBV27,ASSLAGTGGYEQY
.,TRBJ2-7,11,TRBV20-1,SASSGTSHEQY
.,TRBJ2-1,13,TRBV25-1,ASRSTGGSYNEQF
.,TRBJ1-5,15,TRBV5-4,ASSRTGQGNSNQPQH
once,TRBJ1-5,12,TRBV7-2,ASSFAGLDQPQH
once,TRBJ1-4,15,TRBV15,ATSGRQTRVLSEKLF
.,TRBJ2-1,12,TRBV28,ASSFSVPRDEQF
.,TRBJ2-3,12,TRBV11-3,ASSHPGQGDTQY
.,TRBJ2-1,11,TRBV2,ASSGQGDNEQF
.,TRBJ2-1,17,TRBV2,ASIAAGLDEASGYNEQF
.,TRBJ2-7,13,TRBV30,AWSVPKRGVYEQY
.,TRBJ2-1,14,TRBV4-2,ASSQGGDRDYNEQF
.,TRBJ1-5,12,TRBV7-9,ASSRTGDNQPQH
.,TRBJ1-4,12,TRBV2,ASLRGPGNEKLF